Presented here are 26 T cell receptor beta chains from one specimen sequenced in a study of graft-versus-host responses after intestinal transplantation. Assay used: immunoSEQ multiplex PCR; TCRdb lists only in-frame clones, some missing. The data show approximately 88,000 clones, with about 95% seen just once and over 0.15% held by the top ten. These receptors have no known antigen. Sample: unstimulated CD4+ T cells sorted from spleen or lymph node cells, taken before transplant. Source of these receptors: a human donor who was the organ donor for an intestinal transplant.

V is TRBV27 and J is TRBJ2-7; the match to TRBD2 covers 7 bases. The CDR3 runs to 17 residues. The ends lost 2 bases at V and 2 bases at J; junction bases unmatched: 12. Looked up from germline, CDR1 is MNHEY and CDR2 is SMNVEV (reference sequence). Written as DNA, the CDR3 is TGTGCCAGCAGTTTAAGGTCGGGGGGAGGCCCAGCCTACGAGCAGTACTTC. Translated: CASSLRSGGGPAYEQYF.

Comment on this clone: An end of the junction differs from the germline gene, which may be a read error. This rearrangement joins TRBV29-1 to TRBJ1-1; 11 nucleotides line up with TRBD1. Germline V CDR1 and CDR2: SQVTM, ANQGSEA. The CDR3 spans 15 residues. CDR3 sequence reads: CSVEGQGAGDTEAFF. CDR3 DNA sequence: TGCAGCGTGGAAGGACAGGGGGCGGGGGACACTGAAGCTTTCTTT.

With regard to this clone: Other DNA sequences in this specimen translate into the identical CDR3. The gene calls are TRBV7-2 and TRBJ2-3, with a weak D call TRBD1 (5 bases). Germline V gene lookup returns CDR1 SGHTA and CDR2 FQGNSA. The CDR3 sequence is 14 residues long. V was shortened by 2 bases and J by 2 bases, with 8 bases between the two germline ends. DNA of the CDR3: TGTGCCAGCAGCTTAACCAGGGACACAGATACGCAGTATTTT. It codes for CASSLTRDTDTQYF.

The rearrangement uses TRBV7-3 and TRBJ2-3; 8 bases agree with TRBD1. The CDR3 covers 15 residues. CDR1 is SGHTA, CDR2 FQGTGA, per germline. Trimming removed 0 bases from V and 6 bases from J; junction bases left unmatched: 5. CDR3 bases: TGTGCCAGCAGCTTAACCTCAGGGGGCCGGGATACGCAGTATTTT. Translated: CASSLTSGGRDTQYF.

V and J are TRBV9 and TRBJ2-3; 9 nucleotides line up with TRBD2. V trimming: 1 base; J trimming: 1 base; junction bases outside the gene matches: 4. Germline values: CDR1 SGDLS, CDR2 YYNGEE. CDR3 size: 16 residues. The CDR3 sequence is CASSVLAGSGTDTQYF. In nucleotides, the CDR3 is TGTGCCAGCAGCGTACTAGCGGGGAGTGGCACAGATACGCAGTATTTT.

The chain uses TRBV6-5 and TRBJ1-1; no clear D. Per the germline V gene, CDR1 is MNHEY and CDR2 is SVGAGI. Between the trimmed V and J ends, which lost 6 bases and 1 base, there was a span of 12 bases. The CDR3 runs to 14 residues. This CDR3 is CASRSSQGNTEAFF. The DNA for the CDR3 is TGTGCCAGCAGGAGTTCGCAAGGGAACACTGAAGCTTTCTTT.

The chain links TRBV12-5 to TRBJ1-1; 8 bases match TRBD1. The CDR3 has 18 residues. J gave up 1 base and V 6 bases, and 16 bases lay outside the gene matches. Germline assignment: CDR1 LGHNT and CDR2 FRNRAP. Here the CDR3 reads CASGPPVRQGTWNTEAFF. CDR3 bases: TGTGCTAGTGGCCCCCCCGTGAGACAGGGGACTTGGAACACTGAAGCTTTCTTT.

The chain carries TRBV28 and TRBJ2-2, with 10 bases lining up with TRBD1. Trimming took 5 bases from V and 5 from J; bases not matched to a gene: 2. This CDR3 comprises 14 residues. Germline V gene lookup returns CDR1 MDHEN and CDR2 SYDVKM. In DNA, the CDR3 is TGTGCCAGCAGTGGGACAGGGGAGACCGGGGAGCTGTTTTTT. Protein sequence: CASSGTGETGELFF.

V usage is TRBV14 and J usage is TRBJ2-2; D gene ambiguous. V dropped 4 bases and J dropped 5 bases, with 11 bases sitting between them. Germline V lookup: CDR1 SGHDN, CDR2 FVKESK. CDR3 length: 14 amino acids. The CDR3 sequence is CASSRYFRTGELFF. The CDR3 nucleotides are TGTGCCAGCAGCCGATATTTCCGGACCGGGGAGCTGTTTTTT.

This rearrangement joins TRBV4-3 to TRBJ1-3, with unresolved D. Per the germline V gene, CDR1 is LGHNA and CDR2 is YSLEER. The V and J ends lost 1 base and 8 bases respectively, with 15 bases between them. The CDR3 extends over 15 amino acids. CDR3 DNA: TGCGCCAGCAGCCAAGGGGTTCGGGCTGGTGACACCATATATTTT. Translating gives CASSQGVRAGDTIYF.

The chain is built from TRBV5-4 and TRBJ2-4; D not certain. Germline V gene lookup returns CDR1 SGHNT and CDR2 YYREEE (reference sequence). The CDR3 sequence is 15 residues long. V dropped 1 base and J dropped 0 bases, with 8 bases sitting between them. In DNA, the CDR3 is TGTGCCAGCAGCTTGAGACAACTAGCCAAAAACATTCAGTACTTC. Residues: CASSLRQLAKNIQYF.

Worth noting for this clone: This CDR3 is also generated by other DNA sequences in the sample. The rearrangement joins TRBV7-3 to TRBJ2-5, with 8 positions matching TRBD1. V gave up 3 bases and J gave up 4 bases; unmatched junction bases: 1. Germline V lookup: CDR1 SGHTA, CDR2 FQGTGA. This CDR3 has 13 residues. CDR3 in amino acids: CASSFDRGETQYF. The CDR3 nucleotides read TGTGCCAGCAGCTTCGACAGGGGAGAGACCCAGTACTTC. The variable domain in full, with the rest retrieved from reference TRBV7-3 and TRBJ2-5, is GAGVSQTPSNKVTEKGKYVELRCDPISGHTALYWYRQSLGQGPEFLIYFQGTGAADDSGLPNDRFFAVRPEGSVSTLKIQRTERGDSAVYLCASSFDRGETQYFGPGTRLLVL.

The gene calls are TRBV6-6 and TRBJ2-5; 7 bases map to TRBD2. V shed 8 bases and J 2 bases; nucleotides not matched to a gene: 11. CDR1 and CDR2 from the germline V gene are MNHNY and SVGAGI (reference sequence). The CDR3 covers 15 residues. The CDR3 is CASSPRLAVQETQYF. The CDR3, as DNA: TGTGCCAGCTCCCCCCGGCTAGCGGTGCAAGAGACCCAGTACTTC.

The rearrangement links TRBV10-3 to TRBJ2-5; 7 bases are shared with TRBD1. The CDR3 extends over 14 amino acids. The trim removed 4 bases at V and 5 bases at J, leaving 7 bases unmatched. CDR1 is ENHRY and CDR2 is SYGVKD in the germline V gene. The CDR3: CAISVERGLETQYF. CDR3 DNA sequence: TGTGCCATCAGTGTCGAAAGGGGGCTGGAGACCCAGTACTTC.

The rearrangement links TRBV7-2 to TRBJ2-3, with 11 bases lining up with TRBD2. The CDR3 is 18 amino acids. In germline, CDR1 is SGHTA, CDR2 FQGNSA. V dropped 1 base and J dropped 2; count of bases not matched to a gene: 8. The CDR3 spells CASSLVIAGGPNTDTQYF. The CDR3 nucleotides read TGTGCCAGCAGCTTAGTAATAGCGGGGGGGCCAAACACAGATACGCAGTATTTT.

This clone has a single count. This chain links TRBV6-5 with TRBJ2-7, with a possible D match to TRBD1 (6 bases). The CDR3 covers 15 residues. The V gene lost 5 bases and the J gene lost 4 bases, with 18 bases spanning the gap. Germline assignment: CDR1 MNHEY and CDR2 SVGAGI. The CDR3 nucleotides read TGTGCCAGCAGTCTCTCTAGGGGGTCCTCGTACGAGCAGTACTTC. This sequence encodes CASSLSRGSSYEQYF.

V and J are TRBV5-1 and TRBJ2-3; possibly TRBD1 or TRBD2 for D (5 bases each). The CDR3 extends over 15 amino acids. Looked up from germline, CDR1 is SGHRS and CDR2 is YFSETQ. Trimming took 2 bases from V and 4 from J, leaving 14 bases between them. CDR3 DNA: TGCGCCAGCAGCTTCTGGGACCAGCAGGCAGATACGCAGTATTTT. It translates to CASSFWDQQADTQYF.

This sequence joins TRBV7-3 and TRBJ2-3, with a weak D call TRBD2 (6 bases). V lost 1 base and J lost 8, with 7 bases in between. CDR3 length equals 12 residues. The V gene's germline CDR1 is SGHTA and CDR2 FQGTGA. CDR3 residues: CASSLSGITQYF. The CDR3 DNA is TGTGCCAGCAGCTTAAGCGGGATTACGCAGTATTTT.

V gene TRBV7-8 combines with J gene TRBJ1-5; D is ambiguous. CDR1 and CDR2 (germline): SGHVS, FQNEAQ. Deletions cut 0 bases from V and 1 base from J, with 10 bases between. This CDR3 is 16 amino acids long. In DNA, the CDR3 is TGTGCCAGCAGCTTAGCTAGCCTATGGAGCAATCAGCCCCAGCATTTT. Its protein is CASSLASLWSNQPQHF.

The V gene is TRBV10-3, the J gene TRBJ1-2; weak D call: TRBD1 (5 bases). CDR3 length equals 13 residues. The ends were cut back, 6 bases at V and 3 bases at J, with 11 bases in the middle. Germline CDR1 is ENHRY and CDR2 is SYGVKD. The CDR3 loop is CAIRSSGDYGYTF. In DNA, the CDR3 is TGTGCCATCAGATCCTCGGGGGACTATGGCTACACCTTC.

This clone was observed a single time. J is TRBJ2-5 and V is TRBV28, with D perhaps matching TRBD2 (5 bases). The J call may be mistaken, given a closer DNA end match to TRBJ2-7. Germline V lookup: CDR1 MDHEN, CDR2 SYDVKM. The CDR3 is made up of 11 amino acids. Written as DNA, the CDR3 is TGTGCCAGCGGGCGGGCCTACGAGCAGTACTTC. It specifies CASGRAYEQYF.

The CDR3 region has the DNA TGTGCCAGCAGCCTCCGAATGTGGGGCTACACCTTC. It encodes CASSLRMWGYTF. J is TRBJ1-2 and V is TRBV14; D remains unclear. V dropped 4 bases and J dropped 8 bases, with 11 bases sitting between them. This CDR3 is 12 amino acids long. Germline V CDR1 and CDR2: SGHDN, FVKESK.

The chain carries TRBV11-2 and TRBJ2-7; TRBD2 matches at 8 bases. With 4 bases clipped from V and 6 bases from J, the junction kept 11 bases outside the gene matches. From germline, CDR1 is SGHAT and CDR2 FQNNGV. The CDR3 consists of 15 residues. The CDR3 sequence: CASSSIPGLVFEQYF. The DNA for the CDR3 is TGTGCCAGCAGCTCCATTCCGGGACTAGTCTTCGAGCAGTACTTC. Looking up the rest from reference TRBV11-2 and TRBJ2-7 gives the full variable domain: EAGVAQSPRYKIIEKRQSVAFWCNPISGHATLYWYQQILGQGPKLLIQFQNNGVVDDSQLPKDRFSAERLKGVDSTLKIQPAKLEDSAVYLCASSSIPGLVFEQYFGPGTRLTVT.

The chain joins TRBV5-6 to TRBJ1-1, with D unresolved. The CDR3 spans 14 residues. Germline lookup yields CDR1 SGHDT and CDR2 YYEEEE. V lost 4 bases, J lost 1 base, and 11 bases lay in between. The CDR3 here is CASSAPGANTEAFF. CDR3 sequence (DNA): TGTGCCAGCAGCGCCCCGGGTGCGAACACTGAAGCTTTCTTT.

The chain links TRBV27 to TRBJ2-1; TRBD2 matches 10 bases. With 2 bases clipped from V and 4 bases from J, the junction kept 14 bases outside the gene matches. CDR1 is MNHEY and CDR2 is SMNVEV in the germline V gene (reference sequence). The CDR3 is 19 amino acids. The CDR3 sequence: CASSLGTGQVAGGYNEQFF. For the CDR3, the DNA is TGTGCCAGCAGTTTAGGTACGGGACAAGTAGCGGGGGGTTACAATGAGCAGTTCTTC.

This CDR3 reads CASSDGTSTDTQYF. DNA of the CDR3: TGCGCCAGCAGTGATGGGACCTCCACAGATACGCAGTATTTT. The chain is built from TRBV4-3 and TRBJ2-3, with D perhaps given as TRBD1 or TRBD2 (5 bases each). The CDR3 has 14 residues. The V gene lost 6 bases and the J gene lost 2 bases, with 12 bases spanning the gap. Germline V gene lookup returns CDR1 LGHNA and CDR2 YSLEER.